This TCR beta chain is from a study of T cells in Graves' hyperthyroidism and ophthalmopathy. Study observations and caveats: Blood shared most expanded thyroid clonotypes above 0.001. The model anticipated ophthalmopathy a median approximately 6.6 months pre-onset.

As regards this clonotype: Its antigen is currently unknown.

Regions amplified from RNA transcripts were the TCR beta CDR3 regions. RT-PCR in the first round (using the HTBI primer set) targeted the TCR CDR3. TCRdb itself ran the multiplex PCR reads through MiXCR, one entry per CDR3 protein. This table holds 250,000 or so distinct CDR3 sequences, 12% to 15% found once. CDR1 is GTSNPN, CDR2 SVGIG, per germline (reference sequence). V lost 0 bases, J lost 5 bases, and 14 bases lay in between. This CDR3 region has 14 residues. Not enrolled were patients with uncontrolled infection, other autoimmune disease, pregnancy or lactation. The sample of blood was obtained at first hyperthyroidism diagnosis (before any ophthalmopathy symptoms).

The sequencing sample was made of blood. The source is a woman in her fifties or sixties with Graves' hyperthyroidism that later progressed to Graves' ophthalmopathy. V gene TRBV30 combines with J gene TRBJ2-7; D is undetermined. The CDR3 spells CAWSVNGWDDEQYF. The CDR3 DNA reads TGTGCCTGGAGTGTAAACGGGTGGGATGACGAGCAGTACTTC.